Below are 9 T cell receptor beta chains sequenced from a single sample in a study of blood T cell repertoires in COVID-19. Repertoires were generated with immunoSEQ multiplex PCR, while TCRdb's copy carries only in-frame clones and drops some. Among more than 300,000 clones listed, more than 85% were seen once. The sample comprised PBMCs or T cells enriched from blood (not recorded which). These receptors were taken from a woman aged 25-40 years who had recovered from COVID-19.

V and J are TRBV6-5 and TRBJ1-1, with a possible D match to TRBD1 (5 bases). Germline loops: CDR1 MNHEY, CDR2 SVGAGI. V was clipped by 8 bases and J by 4 bases, with 14 bases between them. This CDR3 contains 13 residues. Here the CDR3 reads CASGAVPSTEAFF. CDR3 DNA: TGTGCCAGCGGGGCAGTACCGAGCACTGAAGCTTTCTTT.

This clone appeared a single time. This chain joins TRBV7-2 and TRBJ1-2; 10 bases match TRBD1. The CDR3 loop spans 17 amino acids. CDR1 is SGHTA and CDR2 is FQGNSA in the germline V gene. Trimming cost V 5 bases and J 5 bases; bases outside gene matches: 14. CDR3 sequence reads: CASSQSKRQGASYGYTF. CDR3 coding DNA: TGTGCCAGCAGCCAAAGCAAGCGACAGGGGGCAAGTTATGGCTACACCTTC.

V gene TRBV5-8 combines with J gene TRBJ1-2; TRBD1 matches at 7 bases. The CDR3 has 13 residues. The J segment lost 8 bases and the V segment lost 5 bases, leaving 9 bases of the junction unmatched. Looked up from germline, CDR1 is SGHTS and CDR2 is YDEGEE. This CDR3 is CASRGEGAGGYTF. The CDR3 nucleotides are TGTGCCAGCAGAGGTGAGGGGGCAGGAGGCTACACCTTC.

Comments on this clone: Additional DNA sequences in this sample encode the identical CDR3. V is TRBV7-2 and J is TRBJ1-1; a possible D gene is TRBD1 (5 bases). Looked up from germline, CDR1 is SGHTA and CDR2 is FQGNSA. The V and J ends lost 8 bases and 1 base respectively, with 17 bases between them. The CDR3 runs 15 residues. CDR3 in DNA: TGTGCCAGCCGACGGGGGGGGGACCCGAACACTGAAGCTTTCTTT. Protein sequence: CASRRGGDPNTEAFF.

This chain uses TRBV7-2 with TRBJ2-7; TRBD2 agrees at 8 bases. Per the germline V gene, CDR1 is SGHTA and CDR2 is FQGNSA. V gave up 4 bases and J gave up 3 bases; unmatched junction bases: 8. This CDR3 comprises 15 residues. The CDR3 is CASSSISGESYEQYF. CDR3 nucleotides: TGTGCCAGCAGCTCAATTAGCGGGGAGAGCTACGAGCAGTACTTC.

The chain recombines TRBV18 with TRBJ1-1; possible D gene TRBD1, 5 bases. The CDR3 is made up of 14 amino acids. Per germline, CDR1 KGHSH and CDR2 LQKENI. Trimming removed 4 bases from V and 5 bases from J, with 14 bases in between. The CDR3 reads CASSQDRRGTEAFF. The CDR3 DNA is TGTGCCAGCTCACAAGACAGACGGGGGACTGAAGCTTTCTTT.

V and J are TRBV2 and TRBJ1-5; 7 bases are a match to TRBD1. Germline V gives CDR1 SNHLY, CDR2 FYNNEI. The V segment lost 6 bases and the J segment 5 bases; nucleotides outside the gene matches: 10. CDR3 length equals 15 residues. CDR3 region: CASRGTGTVHQPQHF. CDR3 DNA sequence: TGTGCCAGCAGAGGTACCGGGACAGTTCATCAGCCCCAGCATTTT.

The V call is TRBV5-4, the J call TRBJ1-2; 7 bases line up with TRBD1. CDR1 is SGHNT and CDR2 is YYREEE in the germline V gene (reference sequence). V shed 4 bases, J shed 11 bases, and the junction held 14 bases outside the gene matches. This CDR3 contains 14 residues. Here the CDR3 reads CASSSDRVPRGYTF. The DNA for the CDR3 is TGTGCCAGCAGCAGCGACAGGGTCCCCCGAGGATACACCTTC.

This chain connects TRBV5-1 to TRBJ2-2; 8 bases are shared with TRBD1. CDR1 is SGHRS and CDR2 is YFSETQ in the germline V gene. V lost 4 bases to trimming and J lost 6 bases; unmatched junction nucleotides: 5. This CDR3 region has 14 residues. CDR3 DNA: TGCGCCAGCAGCGCACGGACAGGGCCCGGGGAGCTGTTTTTT. Encoded protein: CASSARTGPGELFF.